The rows below give T cell receptor beta chains drawn from one sample of a study of blood T cell repertoires in COVID-19. Profiling relied on immunoSEQ multiplex PCR, and the TCRdb table lists in-frame clones only, not all of them. The sample lists about 55,000 clones, roughly 87% seen once, with more than 15% in the top ten. Sequencing used peripheral blood. The origin of the receptors is a human donor with active COVID-19. The donor label of this sample is uncertain. The CDR3 runs from the conserved cysteine through the conserved F or W. Fields, in order: V gene, clone size, D gene, J gene, CDR3 DNA, CDR3 protein. A D gene is named only where the DNA matches it firmly. Size tells how often a clone was seen (once, few, many) or the class of an expanded clone, and some rows leave it out.

TRBV5-5,NA,NA,TRBJ2-1,TGTGCCAGCAGCTTGGCCTTGCTAGCGCGCTCCTACAATGAGCAGTTCTTC,CASSLALLARSYNEQFF
TRBV6-4,NA,TRBD2,TRBJ2-2,TGTGCCAGCAGTGACGGGACTAGCACCGGGGAGCTGTTTTTT,CASSDGTSTGELFF
TRBV3-1/TRBV3-2,NA,TRBD1,TRBJ2-1,TGTGCCAGCAGCCAAGACGTGGGACAGGTGCCTCTAAGCTCCTACAATGAGCAGTTCTTC,CASSQDVGQVPLSSYNEQFF
TRBV9,few,NA,TRBJ1-1,TGTGCCAGCAGCGCCCTCGGGACTTTTGGAACTGAAGCTTTCTTT,CASSALGTFGTEAFF
TRBV10-1,NA,TRBD1,TRBJ1-4,TGCGCCAGCAGTGCGACAGGGTTGGGTGAAAAACTGTTTTTT,CASSATGLGEKLFF
TRBV9,NA,TRBD1,TRBJ2-5,TGTGCCAGCAGCACCGGGACAGGGGGACTACAAGAGACCCAGTACTTC,CASSTGTGGLQETQYF
TRBV21-1,NA,NA,TRBJ2-3,TGTGCCAGCAGCTATGAGACAGAGTTGACAGATACGCAGTATTTT,CASSYETELTDTQYF
TRBV15,NA,NA,TRBJ1-1,TGTGCCACCAGCTGGGGGAGGGGGGCGAACACTGAAGCTTTCTTT,CATSWGRGANTEAFF
TRBV2,few,NA,TRBJ1-1,TGTGCCAGCAGTGATGACAGCACTGAAGCTTTCTTT,CASSDDSTEAFF
TRBV6-2/TRBV6-3,NA,TRBD2,TRBJ2-3,TGTGCCAGCAGTTACCCCCAGGGTGGGTACCGAGCGGGGGGGAGAGATACGCAGTATTTT,CASSYPQGGYRAGGRDTQYF
TRBV4-2,NA,TRBD2,TRBJ2-1,TGTGCCAGCAGCCCAGATGGTGGACTAGCGGGGGTCTACAATGAGCAGTTCTTC,CASSPDGGLAGVYNEQFF
TRBV4-1,NA,NA,TRBJ2-7,TGCGCCAGCAGCCAAGACGAGAGTCTTCGGTTCGAGCAGTACTTC,CASSQDESLRFEQYF
TRBV18,NA,TRBD1,TRBJ1-4,TGTGCCAGCTCACCACTCGCTCCGGGACAGGGAAGAGAAAAACTGTTTTTT,CASSPLAPGQGREKLFF
TRBV9,NA,NA,TRBJ1-1,TGTGCCAGCAGCGTAGGTCAGGTGAACACTGAAGCTTTCTTT,CASSVGQVNTEAFF
TRBV18,NA,TRBD2,TRBJ2-5,TGTGCCAGCTCACTCCTAGCGGGGGGCCAAGAGACCCAGTACTTC,CASSLLAGGQETQYF
TRBV7-2,NA,TRBD2,TRBJ2-5,TGTGCCAGCAGCTTGGGGGGGAGGAGGACGGAGACCCAGTACTTC,CASSLGGRRTETQYF
TRBV19,once,NA,TRBJ1-5,TGTGCCAGTAGTAACGAGTACAATCAGCCCCAGCATTTT,CASSNEYNQPQHF
TRBV3-1/TRBV3-2,NA,TRBD2,TRBJ2-1,TGTGCCAGCAGCCAAGGAGCGGGGGGGCGTGAGCAGTTCTTC,CASSQGAGGREQFF
TRBV6-1,once,NA,TRBJ2-2,TGTGCCAGCAGTGAAGCGGGCATGTTCGTGTCCGGGGAGCTGTTTTTT,CASSEAGMFVSGELFF
TRBV6-5,NA,NA,TRBJ2-7,TGTGCCAGCAGTCCGGACAGACTCTCCTACGAGCAGTACTTC,CASSPDRLSYEQYF
TRBV5-1,NA,NA,TRBJ2-6,TGCGCCAGCAGCTTGGGACATCTGATCTCTGGGGCCAACGTCCTGACTTTC,CASSLGHLISGANVLTF
TRBV3-1/TRBV3-2,NA,NA,TRBJ2-5,TGTGCCAGCAGCCGCCTCGCGGGGGAGACCCAGTACTTC,CASSRLAGETQYF
TRBV7-6,NA,TRBD2,TRBJ2-5,TGTGCCAGCAGCATTCATGGTCGGGGACTAGCGGGGAAAGAGACCCAGTACTTC,CASSIHGRGLAGKETQYF
TRBV10-3,NA,TRBD1,TRBJ1-5,TGTGCCATCAGGGAAGACAGGGACAATCAGCCCCAGCATTTT,CAIREDRDNQPQHF
TRBV4-3,NA,TRBD1,TRBJ1-1,TGCGCCAGCAGCCAAGACCGGACTGAGCCGGGACAGGGCCCCCACACTGAAGCTTTCTTT,CASSQDRTEPGQGPHTEAFF
TRBV11-2,NA,TRBD1,TRBJ1-5,TGTGCCAGCAGCTCGCCCCGGGACAGAGATAGCAATCAGCCCCAGCATTTT,CASSSPRDRDSNQPQHF
TRBV18,NA,TRBD1,TRBJ2-7,TGTGCCAGCTCAAAGACAGGGCCCTACGAGCAGTACTTC,CASSKTGPYEQYF
TRBV7-3,NA,NA,TRBJ2-3,TGTGCCAGCAGCTTAGCGGACACAGATACGCAGTATTTT,CASSLADTDTQYF
TRBV11-2,NA,TRBD2,TRBJ2-1,TGTGCCAGCAGCTTTAGGGGATCGACGGGCGGGAGCAATGAGCAGTTCTTC,CASSFRGSTGGSNEQFF
TRBV5-6,NA,TRBD1,TRBJ2-3,TGTGCCAGCAGCTCCCGGGACAGGGGGAATACGCAGTATTTT,CASSSRDRGNTQYF
TRBV11-1,NA,NA,TRBJ2-7,TGTGCCAGCAGCTTAGCGGGGCCGGCCGAGCAGTACTTC,CASSLAGPAEQYF
TRBV19,once,NA,TRBJ1-5,TGTGCCAGTAGTGCGTATAGCAATCAGCCCCAGCATTTT,CASSAYSNQPQHF
TRBV7-2,NA,TRBD1,TRBJ1-4,TGTGCCAGCAGCTTGAACAGGGGGATTAATGAAAAACTGTTTTTT,CASSLNRGINEKLFF
TRBV4-2,NA,TRBD2,TRBJ2-3,TGTGCCAGCAGCCCAGAGAAGCGGGGGGGCGTAGATACGCAGTATTTT,CASSPEKRGGVDTQYF
TRBV13,NA,NA,TRBJ2-1,TGTGCCAGCAGCCACAGGGTGGATGAGCAGTTCTTC,CASSHRVDEQFF
TRBV18,NA,NA,TRBJ2-1,TGTGCCAGCTCACCCCTAGGCCGCAATGAGCAGTTCTTC,CASSPLGRNEQFF
TRBV6-2/TRBV6-3,NA,TRBD1,TRBJ1-2,TGTGCCAGCAGTACAGGGGCGCCGACTAACTATGGCTACACCTTC,CASSTGAPTNYGYTF
TRBV3-1/TRBV3-2,NA,TRBD1,TRBJ1-2,TGTGCCAGCAGCCAAGCGGGACAGGAGGTAAATGGCTACACCTTC,CASSQAGQEVNGYTF
TRBV18,NA,NA,TRBJ1-2,TGTGCCAGCTCACCGTCGGACTATGGCTACACCTTC,CASSPSDYGYTF
TRBV11-2,once,NA,TRBJ2-7,TGTGCCAGCAGCATCGGAAAGTTAGGGGGTTCAGACGAGCAGTACTTC,CASSIGKLGGSDEQYF